This T cell receptor beta chain is drawn from a study of T-cell reconstitution after alpha-beta-depleted transplantation in children (dated by TCRdb to about 2016). With respect to the entire study: Using TCR repertoire profiling, the study followed T-cell immune reconstitution in a quantitative way in children after TCRalphabeta/CD19-depleted allogeneic hematopoietic cell transplantation.

Libraries were made using PCR. The listed sequencing device is Illumina HiSeq 2500. To normalize quantification of the TCRbeta repertoire, the TCR libraries were built with molecular barcoding that relied on unique molecular identifiers. TCRdb cleaned the public reads at Q25 with fastp, built clones with MiXCR and kept in-frame beta chains. Each CDR3 protein appears once, grouped with its most common genes and DNA. The sample records approximately 400,000 distinct CDR3 sequences, about a tenth of which are singletons. The ten largest clones add up to roughly 5% of the sample. A few counts support this clonotype. The antigen it recognizes is unknown. Per-nucleotide qualities are absent, and no much larger clonotype sits a single base away. Trimming costs V 0 bases and J 1 base, and their ends lie 9 bases apart. The CDR3, from cysteine to phenylalanine, totals 15 residues. This entry keeps only the CDR3 DNA: 45 bases, framed from base 1. Per the germline V gene, KGHSY is the CDR1 and FQNENV is the CDR2.

The specimen was PBMCs from the stem cell graft donor, collected from the stem cell graft. The receptor chain draws on TRBV16 and TRBJ1-1; 5 matching bases give a weak D call of TRBD1. The receptor comes from a human donor who donated a stem cell graft to a child with acute myeloid leukemia. The CDR3 region reads CASSQSSGGNTEAFF. In nucleotide form, the sequence is TGTGCCAGCAGCCAATCGAGTGGGGGGAACACTGAAGCTTTCTTT.